This is a list of T cell receptor beta chains from one sample in a study of shared clonotypes between healthy human individuals. The method was immunoSEQ multiplex PCR; TCRdb's version includes in-frame clones alone and lacks a portion of them. The sample has under 2,000,000 clones, roughly 95% seen once. The sequenced sample was naive CD8+ T cells sorted from blood. These receptors were collected from a man younger than 35 in good health. CDR3s include the opening cysteine and the closing phenylalanine or tryptophan. D genes are given only for firm matches. Rows may omit the clone size; those that give it use once, few, many or a size class.

CDR3 | DNA | J | V | D | size
CASSHQLAGDSSYEQYF | TGTGCCAGCAGCCATCAGTTGGCAGGGGATAGCTCCTACGAGCAGTACTTC | TRBJ2-7 | TRBV27 | - | -
CASSLVPNRGNTIYF | TGTGCCAGCAGCTTAGTTCCCAACAGGGGAAACACCATATATTTT | TRBJ1-3 | TRBV7-2 | - | -
CSVLEREETQYF | TGCAGCGTTTTAGAAAGAGAAGAGACCCAGTACTTC | TRBJ2-5 | TRBV29-1 | - | -
CASSQDPYSPSYNEQFF | TGCGCCAGCAGCCAAGATCCCTATAGCCCGAGTTACAATGAGCAGTTCTTC | TRBJ2-1 | TRBV4-3 | - | -
CASSYWGQGAQETQYF | TGCGCCAGCAGCTACTGGGGACAGGGGGCCCAAGAGACCCAGTACTTC | TRBJ2-5 | TRBV5-1 | TRBD1 | -
CASSLDIGREGSYEQYF | TGTGCCAGCAGCTTAGATATTGGGCGGGAGGGCTCCTACGAGCAGTACTTC | TRBJ2-7 | TRBV11-2 | TRBD2 | -
CASSFPARAYEQYF | TGTGCCAGCAGTTTCCCGGCGAGAGCTTACGAGCAGTACTTC | TRBJ2-7 | TRBV28 | - | -
CASSVGRGATLGDGYTF | TGTGCCAGCAGCGTAGGGAGGGGCGCTACCCTCGGGGATGGCTACACCTTC | TRBJ1-2 | TRBV9 | - | -
CASSPHLSGSWTDTQYF | TGTGCCAGCAGCCCGCACCTTAGCGGGAGTTGGACAGATACGCAGTATTTT | TRBJ2-3 | TRBV9 | TRBD2 | once
CASSLGPPGSYEQYF | TGTGCCAGCAGCTTGGGGCCTCCGGGTTCCTACGAGCAGTACTTC | TRBJ2-7 | TRBV11-2 | - | -
CASSLEAGGTGWTGELFF | TGTGCCAGCAGCTTAGAGGCAGGGGGGACTGGATGGACCGGGGAGCTGTTTTTT | TRBJ2-2 | TRBV11-2 | - | once
CASSSGTGGQQYF | TGTGCCAGCAGCTCCGGGACAGGGGGCCAGCAGTACTTC | TRBJ2-7 | TRBV11-3 | TRBD1 | -
CASSRPRGGSGNTIYF | TGTGCCAGCAGTCGTCCACGGGGAGGATCCGGAAACACCATATATTTT | TRBJ1-3 | TRBV2 | - | -
CASSLALAAGFYEQYF | TGTGCCAGCAGCTTGGCGCTAGCGGCGGGTTTCTACGAGCAGTACTTC | TRBJ2-7 | TRBV5-6 | TRBD2 | -
CAWSWGTGLGEKLFF | TGTGCCTGGAGTTGGGGCACAGGGTTAGGTGAAAAACTGTTTTTT | TRBJ1-4 | TRBV30 | - | -
CASSVAQGVGSPLHF | TGTGCCAGCAGCGTAGCACAGGGGGTGGGGTCACCCCTCCACTTT | TRBJ1-6 | TRBV9 | TRBD1 | -
CASSQTGEGTGNTIYF | TGTGCCAGCAGTCAAACAGGGGAGGGTACTGGAAACACCATATATTTT | TRBJ1-3 | TRBV6-6 | TRBD1 | once
CASSKAQTNVRSSGNTIYF | TGTGCCAGCAGCAAAGCCCAGACGAACGTGCGGAGCTCTGGAAACACCATATATTTT | TRBJ1-3 | TRBV21-1 | - | -
CASSPFGAGGSYEQYF | TGCGCCAGCAGCCCTTTCGGTGCGGGAGGCTCCTACGAGCAGTACTTC | TRBJ2-7 | TRBV4-1 | TRBD2 | -
CASSELSSGLYEQYF | TGCGCCAGCAGTGAGTTGTCTAGCGGCCTCTACGAGCAGTACTTC | TRBJ2-7 | TRBV10-2 | TRBD2 | -